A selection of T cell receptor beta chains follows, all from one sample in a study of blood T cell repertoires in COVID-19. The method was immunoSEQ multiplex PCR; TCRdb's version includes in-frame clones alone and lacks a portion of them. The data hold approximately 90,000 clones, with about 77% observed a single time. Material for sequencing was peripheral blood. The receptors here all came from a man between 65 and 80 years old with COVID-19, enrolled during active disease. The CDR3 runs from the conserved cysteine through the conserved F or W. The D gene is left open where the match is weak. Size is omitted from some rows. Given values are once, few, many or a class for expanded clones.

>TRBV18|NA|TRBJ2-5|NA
CASSSRGREGIQETQYF
TGTGCCAGCTCATCCCGTGGACGTGAGGGAATCCAAGAGACCCAGTACTTC
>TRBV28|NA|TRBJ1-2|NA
CASSGGLIGVGGYTF
TGTGCCAGCAGTGGGGGCCTTATCGGGGTTGGTGGCTACACCTTC
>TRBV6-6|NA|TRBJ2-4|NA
CASSTAGTAKNIQYF
TGTGCCAGCAGTACGGCGGGCACAGCCAAAAACATTCAGTACTTC
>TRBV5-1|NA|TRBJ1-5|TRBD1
CASSETGENQPQHF
TGCGCCAGCAGCGAGACAGGGGAGAATCAGCCCCAGCATTTT
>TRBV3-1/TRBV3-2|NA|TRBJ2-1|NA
CASSQGVGGPGNEQFF
TGTGCCAGCAGCCAAGGTGTCGGGGGACCTGGCAATGAGCAGTTCTTC
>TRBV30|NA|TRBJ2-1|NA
CAWSVGLTAREQFF
TGTGCCTGGAGTGTCGGCCTCACGGCGAGGGAGCAGTTCTTC
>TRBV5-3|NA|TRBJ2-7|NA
CARSLYYEQYF
TGTGCCAGAAGCTTGTACTACGAGCAGTACTTC
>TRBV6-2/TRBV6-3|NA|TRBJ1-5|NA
CASSYEGHLYQPQHF
TGTGCCAGCAGTTACGAGGGACACCTTTATCAGCCCCAGCATTTT
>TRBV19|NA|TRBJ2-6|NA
CASTAHSGANVLTF
TGTGCCAGTACAGCGCACTCTGGGGCCAACGTCCTGACTTTC
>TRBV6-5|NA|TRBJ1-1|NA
CASRLTMNTEAFF
TGTGCCAGCAGATTGACTATGAACACTGAAGCTTTCTTT
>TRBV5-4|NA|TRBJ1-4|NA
CASSSTETNEKLFF
TGTGCCAGCAGTTCGACAGAAACTAATGAAAAACTGTTTTTT
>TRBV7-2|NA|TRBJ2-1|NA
CASSFPGGSNEQFF
TGTGCCAGCAGCTTCCCCGGGGGAAGCAATGAGCAGTTCTTC
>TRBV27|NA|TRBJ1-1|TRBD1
CASSLSGQVLLEAFF
TGTGCCAGCAGTTTATCTGGACAGGTGTTATTGGAAGCTTTCTTT
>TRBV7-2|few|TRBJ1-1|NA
CASSFDSPEAFF
TGTGCCAGCAGCTTCGACAGTCCTGAAGCTTTCTTT
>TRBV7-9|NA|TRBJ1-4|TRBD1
CASSSDRATNEKLFF
TGTGCCAGCAGCTCAGACAGGGCAACTAATGAAAAACTGTTTTTT
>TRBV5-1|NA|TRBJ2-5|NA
CASSFSGRETQYF
TGCGCCAGCAGCTTCTCGGGGAGGGAGACCCAGTACTTC
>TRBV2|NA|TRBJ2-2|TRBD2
CARERSGRAGELFF
TGTGCCAGGGAGCGGAGCGGGAGGGCCGGGGAGCTGTTTTTT
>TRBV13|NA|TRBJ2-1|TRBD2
CASSLNSGRPGEQFF
TGTGCCAGCAGCTTAAATAGCGGGAGGCCAGGGGAGCAGTTCTTC
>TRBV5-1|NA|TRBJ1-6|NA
CASSLTGRAPLHF
TGCGCCAGCAGCTTAACAGGGCGTGCACCCCTCCACTTT
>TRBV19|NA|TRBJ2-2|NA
CASSPLVFRGANTGELFF
TGTGCCAGTTCCCCCTTAGTTTTCAGGGGTGCGAACACCGGGGAGCTGTTTTTT
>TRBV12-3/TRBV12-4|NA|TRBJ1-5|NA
CASWQGHNQPQHF
TGTGCCAGCTGGCAGGGCCACAATCAGCCCCAGCATTTT
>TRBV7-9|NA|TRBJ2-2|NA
CASSRTRDRTGELFF
TGTGCCAGCAGTCGAACCCGGGATAGGACCGGGGAGCTGTTTTTT
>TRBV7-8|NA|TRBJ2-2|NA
CASSRQRTGELFF
TGTGCCAGCAGCCGGCAGCGCACCGGGGAGCTGTTTTTT
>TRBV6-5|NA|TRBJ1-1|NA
CASRDIDRNTEAFF
TGTGCCAGCAGAGACATCGACAGGAACACTGAAGCTTTCTTT
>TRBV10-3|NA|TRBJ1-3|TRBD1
CAISERDRPTIYF
TGTGCCATCAGTGAGAGGGACAGGCCTACCATATATTTT
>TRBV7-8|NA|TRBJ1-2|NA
CASSLGGNYGYTF
TGTGCCAGCAGCCTGGGGGGGAACTATGGCTACACCTTC
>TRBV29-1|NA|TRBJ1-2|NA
CSAGRAGHGYTF
TGCAGCGCTGGTCGGGCGGGACATGGCTACACCTTC
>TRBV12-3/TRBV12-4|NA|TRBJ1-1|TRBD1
CASSLADRAMRIF
TGTGCCAGCAGTTTAGCGGACAGGGCAATGAGGATCTTT
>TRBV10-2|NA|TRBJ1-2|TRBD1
CASSGQGRGNYGYTF
TGCGCCAGCAGTGGACAGGGTCGTGGTAACTATGGCTACACCTTC
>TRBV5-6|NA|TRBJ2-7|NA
CASSPPRGTSYEQYF
TGTGCCAGCAGCCCGCCCCGCGGGACCTCCTACGAGCAGTACTTC
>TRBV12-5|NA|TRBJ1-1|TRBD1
CASGLRGQGARHQPNTEAFF
TGTGCTAGTGGTTTGAGAGGACAGGGGGCCCGTCACCAACCTAACACTGAAGCTTTCTTT
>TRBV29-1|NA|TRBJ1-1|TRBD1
CSVEAFSPGQEAFF
TGCAGCGTTGAAGCTTTTTCACCGGGACAGGAAGCTTTCTTT
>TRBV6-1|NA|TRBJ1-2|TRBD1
CASREKGAVNRGGYTF
TGTGCCAGCAGAGAAAAGGGGGCGGTAAATAGGGGTGGCTACACCTTC
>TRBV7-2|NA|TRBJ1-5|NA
CASSLESGGYQPQHF
TGTGCCAGCAGCTTAGAGTCGGGAGGGTATCAGCCCCAGCATTTT
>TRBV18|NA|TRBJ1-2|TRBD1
CASSRRQGEGYGYTF
TGTGCCAGCTCACGAAGACAGGGGGAGGGCTATGGCTACACCTTC
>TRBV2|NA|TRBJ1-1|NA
CASTPATGTEAFF
TGTGCCAGCACTCCGGCGACGGGCACTGAAGCTTTCTTT
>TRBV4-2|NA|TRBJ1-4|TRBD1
CASSQGMGQGNEKLFF
TGTGCCAGCAGCCAAGGAATGGGACAGGGAAATGAAAAACTGTTTTTT
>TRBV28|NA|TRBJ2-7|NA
CASSLDSGSLAYEQYF
TGTGCCAGCAGTTTAGACTCCGGGTCCTTAGCCTACGAGCAGTACTTC
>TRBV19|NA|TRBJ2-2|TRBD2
CASLIVRGGGPPGELFF
TGTGCCAGTCTTATCGTGCGGGGGGGCGGGCCCCCCGGGGAGCTGTTTTTT
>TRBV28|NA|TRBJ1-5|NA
CASLPTGQLRNQPQHF
TGTGCCAGTCTTCCAACAGGGCAGCTCAGGAATCAGCCCCAGCATTTT
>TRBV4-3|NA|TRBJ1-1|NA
CASSRSQGTEAFF
TGCGCCAGCAGCCGCTCCCAGGGGACTGAAGCTTTCTTT
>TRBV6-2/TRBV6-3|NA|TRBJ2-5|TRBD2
CASSYTYRTSGGKETQYF
TGTGCCAGCAGTTACACCTACCGGACTAGCGGGGGAAAAGAGACCCAGTACTTC
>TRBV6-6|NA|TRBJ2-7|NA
CASSQTDAPYEQYF
TGTGCCAGCAGTCAAACAGACGCGCCCTACGAGCAGTACTTC
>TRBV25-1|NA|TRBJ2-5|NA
CASSPGASNKRKYF
TGTGCCAGCAGTCCAGGTGCCAGTAACAAGAGAAAGTACTTC
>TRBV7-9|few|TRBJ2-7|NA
CASSLFNSYEQYF
TGTGCCAGCAGCTTATTTAACTCCTACGAGCAGTACTTC
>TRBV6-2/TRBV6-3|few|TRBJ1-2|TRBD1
CASSGQGANYGYTF
TGTGCCAGCAGCGGACAGGGGGCTAACTATGGCTACACCTTC
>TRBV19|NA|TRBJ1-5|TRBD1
CASRGTGLYSNQPQHF
TGTGCCAGTAGGGGGACAGGACTTTATAGCAATCAGCCCCAGCATTTT
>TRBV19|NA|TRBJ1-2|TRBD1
CASNPRTGANYGYTF
TGTGCCAGTAATCCCCGGACAGGCGCTAACTATGGCTACACCTTC
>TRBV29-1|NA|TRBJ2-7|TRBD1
CSVNRGPYEQYF
TGCAGCGTTAACAGGGGACCCTACGAGCAGTACTTC
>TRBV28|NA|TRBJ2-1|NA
CASLSYPGSGYNEQFF
TGTGCCAGCCTATCCTATCCGGGTAGCGGCTACAATGAGCAGTTCTTC
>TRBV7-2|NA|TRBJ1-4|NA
CASSSQGTTNEKLFF
TGTGCCAGCAGCTCTCAGGGGACGACTAATGAAAAACTGTTTTTT
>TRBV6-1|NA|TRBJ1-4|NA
CASSEVYGRANEKLFF
TGTGCCAGCAGTGAAGTATATGGCAGGGCGAATGAAAAACTGTTTTTT
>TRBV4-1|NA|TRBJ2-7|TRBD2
CASSQARGASGTYEQYF
TGCGCCAGCAGCCAGGCCCGGGGAGCTAGCGGGACCTACGAGCAGTACTTC